This T cell receptor (beta chain) appears in the sequencing data of a study of blood T cell repertoires in COVID-19. Study-level information: Samples came from the United States, Italy and Spain, spanning acute and convalescent COVID-19. T cells, B-cell-depleted T cells, or PBMCs provided the cDNA or gDNA that served as material.

Trimming shortened V by 4 bases and J by 1 base, and 7 bases separated the two germline ends. The CDR3 is made up of 13 amino acids. The V gene's germline CDR1 is SNHLY and CDR2 FYNNEI. In the study's own analysis: The authors estimated nucleated cell counts from reference gene primer amplification. Produced via immunoSEQ multiplex PCR; TCRdb's table is partial and in-frame only. Clone size and V and J calls were adopted from that table, with D and trimming inferred from the DNA. The table has some 210,000 clones, roughly 90% seen once. This clone was counted once. The chain joins TRBV2 to TRBJ1-1; D ambiguous. The sequenced material came from peripheral blood. The receptor comes from a woman aged 40 to 49 who had recovered from COVID-19. CDR3 nucleotides: TGTGCCAGCAGTGCCGGGAGGAACACTGAAGCTTTCTTT. Its protein product is CASSAGRNTEAFF.